Reported below is one TCR beta chain. This record belongs to a study of T cells in tumors after PD-1 blockade. About the research overall: Prior checkpoint blockade, systemic immunosuppressant use, or anti-cancer therapy within 4 weeks excluded patients.

Only in-frame clones appear in the TCRdb table, and some are missing; sequencing was by immunoSEQ multiplex PCR. The data hold about 47,000 clones, with 79% observed a single time. Between the trimmed V and J ends, which lost 6 bases and 2 bases, there was a span of 13 bases. Germline lookup yields CDR1 MNHNY and CDR2 SVGAGI (reference sequence). The CDR3 length is 14 residues. The material was PBMCs, obtained before anti-PD-1 treatment. The receptor comes from a human donor with basal cell carcinoma. This sequence joins TRBV6-6 and TRBJ1-2; a weak D match, TRBD1 (5 bases). CDR3 bases: TGTGCCAGCAGGGCGGGACTTTTCAACTATGGCTACACCTTC. It encodes CASRAGLFNYGYTF.